The clone carrying this TCR beta chain has only a few counts. Trimming removed 8 bases from V and 2 bases from J, with 16 bases in between. From germline, CDR1 is MNHNS and CDR2 SASEGT. The CDR3 runs 16 residues. TCR beta sequencing covered blood CD8+ and CD4+ T cells. Purification of the CD8+ and CD4+ T cells relied on negative isolation, and TEMRA cells underwent FACS enrichment. This specimen belongs to a study of CD8 T cells in Susac syndrome. Reverse transcription of roughly 0.45 to 1 ug RNA used random hexamers. The method of amplification for TCR beta CDR3 was immunoSEQ multiplex PCR, covering 54 Vbeta and 13 Jbeta. MiXCR, run by TCRdb on the immunoSEQ multiplex PCR reads, gives a single entry per CDR3 protein. Here the sample spans a few hundred thousand distinct CDR3 sequences, around 85% being singletons.

The specimen was CD8+ T cells from PBMCs. The origin of this receptor is a human donor with multiple sclerosis. The chain uses TRBV6-1 and TRBJ2-6; TRBD2 might be the D (6 bases). CDR3 nucleotide sequence: TGTGCCAGCGCATATTACGGGGGAACTGGGGCCAACGTCCTGACTTTC. Protein sequence: CASAYYGGTGANVLTF.